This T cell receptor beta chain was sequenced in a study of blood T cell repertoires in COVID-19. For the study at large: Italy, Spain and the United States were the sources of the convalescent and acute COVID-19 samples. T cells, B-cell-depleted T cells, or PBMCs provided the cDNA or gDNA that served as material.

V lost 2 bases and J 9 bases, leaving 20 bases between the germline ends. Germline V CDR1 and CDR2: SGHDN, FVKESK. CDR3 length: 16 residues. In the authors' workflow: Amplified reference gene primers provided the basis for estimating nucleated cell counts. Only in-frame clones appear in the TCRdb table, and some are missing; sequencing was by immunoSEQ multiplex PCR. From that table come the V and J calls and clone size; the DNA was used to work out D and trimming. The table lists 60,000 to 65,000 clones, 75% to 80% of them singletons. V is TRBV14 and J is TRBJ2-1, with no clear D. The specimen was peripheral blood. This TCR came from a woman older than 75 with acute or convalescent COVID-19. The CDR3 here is CASSQRPLGVGSEQFF. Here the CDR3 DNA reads TGTGCCAGCAGCCAAAGGCCCCTGGGCGTAGGATCTGAGCAGTTCTTC.